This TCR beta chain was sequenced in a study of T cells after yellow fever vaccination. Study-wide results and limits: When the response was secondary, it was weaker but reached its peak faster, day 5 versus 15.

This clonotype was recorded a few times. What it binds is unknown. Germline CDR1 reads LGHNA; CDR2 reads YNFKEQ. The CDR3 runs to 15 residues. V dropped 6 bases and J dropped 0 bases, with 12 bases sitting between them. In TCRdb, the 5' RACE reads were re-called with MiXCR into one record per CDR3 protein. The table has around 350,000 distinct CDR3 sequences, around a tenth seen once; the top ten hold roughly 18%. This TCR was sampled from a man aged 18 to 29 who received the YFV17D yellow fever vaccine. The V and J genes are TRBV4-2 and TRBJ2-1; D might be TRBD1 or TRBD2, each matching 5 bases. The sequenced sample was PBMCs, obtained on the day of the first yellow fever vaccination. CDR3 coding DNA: TGTGCCAGCAGAATGGGACGCAGCTCCTACAATGAGCAGTTCTTC. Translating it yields CASRMGRSSYNEQFF.